The sequence of this T cell receptor beta chain was determined in a study of identical twins. Study-wide findings and caveats: Twin-shared out-of-frame alpha sequences were enriched for low generation probability.

Many counts were recorded for this clonotype. Its antigen is still unknown. Template switching supplied a universal primer site; unique molecular identifiers were carried on the cDNA. TCRdb recomputed calls from the 5' RACE reads with MiXCR, one row per CDR3 protein. The sample records hundreds of thousands of distinct CDR3 sequences, 21% being singletons. Trimming took off 4 bases at V and 4 bases at J, with 9 bases between the two ends. CDR1 KGHDR and CDR2 SFDVKD come from the germline V gene. This CDR3 contains 14 residues. These data were also filed under a second study, of T cells expressing NK-cell markers. Turning to that study: Dominant NKG2C+ clonotypes were found to form about 1.0-8% of CD8+ T cells in a handful of donors.

The source material was PBMCs. The gene calls are TRBV24-1 and TRBJ2-2; D is ambiguous. This receptor was obtained from a woman between 18 and 30 years old in good health. The CDR3 coding sequence is TGTGCCACCAGTGACCGCATGGGCACCGGGGAGCTGTTTTTT. Translation gives CATSDRMGTGELFF.